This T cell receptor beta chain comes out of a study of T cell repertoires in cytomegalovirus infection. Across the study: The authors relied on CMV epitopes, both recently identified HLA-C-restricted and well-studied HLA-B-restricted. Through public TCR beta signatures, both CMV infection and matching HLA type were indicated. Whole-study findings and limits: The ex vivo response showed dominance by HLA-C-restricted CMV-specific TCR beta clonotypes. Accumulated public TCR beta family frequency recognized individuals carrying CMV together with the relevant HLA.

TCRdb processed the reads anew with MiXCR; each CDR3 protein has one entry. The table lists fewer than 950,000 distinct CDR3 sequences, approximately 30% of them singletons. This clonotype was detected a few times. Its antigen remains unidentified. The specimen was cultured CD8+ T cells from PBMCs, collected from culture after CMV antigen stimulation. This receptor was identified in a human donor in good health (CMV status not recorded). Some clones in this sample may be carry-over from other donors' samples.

The CDR3 sequence: CASSFTRSSNEKLFF. In DNA form, the CDR3 reads TGTGCCAGCAGCTTCACTAGGTCGTCTAATGAAAAACTGTTTTTT. The gene calls are TRBV5-6 and TRBJ1-4; D call uncertain. Between the trimmed V and J ends, which lost 2 bases and 3 bases, there was a span of 11 bases. The length of the CDR3 is 15 residues. Germline values: CDR1 SGHDT, CDR2 YYEEEE.